The 2 T cell receptor beta chains in this list originate from one sample, sequenced in a study of blood T cell repertoires in COVID-19. Using immunoSEQ multiplex PCR, the repertoire was profiled, and TCRdb retains in-frame clones only, with some absent. The sample has roughly 250,000 clones, 90% seen once; the top ten hold about 1%. Sequencing was performed on PBMCs or T cells enriched from blood (not recorded which). These TCRs come from a man aged 45-65 years who had been exposed to COVID-19.

The V call is TRBV9, the J call TRBJ1-6; 8 bases fit TRBD1. There are 13 residues in the CDR3. V lost 3 bases to trimming and J lost 11 bases; unmatched junction nucleotides: 4. CDR1 and CDR2 (germline): SGDLS, YYNGEE. CDR3 in amino acids: CASSEQGDPPLHF. The CDR3 bases are TGTGCCAGCAGCGAACAGGGGGATCCACCCCTCCACTTT.

The V call is TRBV2, the J call TRBJ2-1, with D perhaps matching TRBD1 (5 bases). The V and J ends lost 8 bases and 1 base respectively, with 9 bases between them. The CDR3 has 13 residues. CDR1 and CDR2 from the germline V gene are SNHLY and FYNNEI. The CDR3 DNA is TGTGCCAGCTCACAGGAATCCTACAATGAGCAGTTCTTC. This codes for CASSQESYNEQFF.